This TCR beta chain was obtained from a study of Graves' ophthalmopathy and Graves' hyperthyroidism. General study findings and limits: Blood also harbored most expanded thyroid clonotypes above 0.001 frequency. The model reached just under 71% sensitivity and around 72% specificity for predicting ophthalmopathy progression.

Germline CDR1 MDHEN, CDR2 SYDVKM. There are 15 residues in the CDR3. V dropped 5 bases and J dropped 7; count of bases not matched to a gene: 13. Among the exclusions were patients with other autoimmune diseases, uncontrolled infections, pregnancy or lactation. Note on this clonotype: The antigen is unknown.

From RNA, the CDR3 regions of TCR beta chains were amplified and sequenced. Second-round multiplex PCR came after a first-round RT-PCR that employed HTBI primers. TCRdb re-derived calls from the multiplex PCR reads in MiXCR, one entry per CDR3 protein. The data show about 1.2 million distinct CDR3 sequences, less than 45% seen once. This receptor was obtained from an adult man with Graves' hyperthyroidism. Sequencing was carried out using peripheral blood or thyroid tissue (not recorded which). V is TRBV28 and J is TRBJ1-2, with TRBD1 matching 7 bases. The DNA for the CDR3 is TGTGCCAGCAGTCCCCTCCGGCTACAGGGGCTTGGCTACACCTTC. Translation gives CASSPLRLQGLGYTF.